This T cell receptor beta chain originates from a study of T cell repertoires in cytomegalovirus infection. Study summary: Used in the study were CMV epitopes, some recently identified and HLA-C-restricted, others well-studied and HLA-B-restricted. Both CMV infection and a matching HLA type were indicated by public TCR beta signatures.

MiXCR was run by TCRdb on the reads, yielding one entry per CDR3 protein. This table holds some 350,000 distinct CDR3 sequences, approximately 35% found once. The CDR3 extends over 15 amino acids. Germline-derived CDR1 and CDR2 are LGHDT and YNNKEL (reference sequence). V trimming: 4 bases; J trimming: 3 bases; junction bases outside the gene matches: 6. Overall study results and limits: Using cumulative public TCR beta family frequency, the authors identified those who carried CMV together with the relevant HLA. Clonotypes of TCR beta that were HLA-C-restricted and CMV-specific dominated the ex vivo response.

Note on this clonotype: No antigen is known for it.

The genes are TRBV3-1 and TRBJ2-7, with 10 bases that match TRBD1. The sample here was cultured PBMCs, taken from culture after CMV antigen stimulation. The TCR comes from a human donor in good health (CMV status not recorded). Some clones in this sample may be carry-over from other donors' samples. The CDR3 region has the DNA TGTGCCAGCAGCCCCTGGGACAGGGGAAACTACGAGCAGTACTTC. This translates into CASSPWDRGNYEQYF.